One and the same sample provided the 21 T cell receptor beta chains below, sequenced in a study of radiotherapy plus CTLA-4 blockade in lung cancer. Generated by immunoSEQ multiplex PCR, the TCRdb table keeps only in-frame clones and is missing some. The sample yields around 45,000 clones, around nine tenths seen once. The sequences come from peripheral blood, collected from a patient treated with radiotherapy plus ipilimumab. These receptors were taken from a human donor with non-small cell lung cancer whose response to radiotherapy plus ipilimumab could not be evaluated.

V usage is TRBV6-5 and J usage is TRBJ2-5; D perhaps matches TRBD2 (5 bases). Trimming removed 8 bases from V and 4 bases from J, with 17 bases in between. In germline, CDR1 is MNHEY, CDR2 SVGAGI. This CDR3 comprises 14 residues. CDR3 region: CASSEAGRGETQYF. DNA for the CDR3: TGTGCCAGCTCAGAGGCAGGACGGGGAGAGACCCAGTACTTC.

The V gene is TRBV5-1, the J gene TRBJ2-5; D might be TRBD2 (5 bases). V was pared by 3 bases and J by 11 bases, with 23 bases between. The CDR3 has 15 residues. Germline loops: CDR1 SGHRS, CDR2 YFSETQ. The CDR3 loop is CASSSGGLTGTVQYF. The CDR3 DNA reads TGCGCCAGCAGCTCAGGCGGACTCACTGGTACGGTGCAGTACTTC.

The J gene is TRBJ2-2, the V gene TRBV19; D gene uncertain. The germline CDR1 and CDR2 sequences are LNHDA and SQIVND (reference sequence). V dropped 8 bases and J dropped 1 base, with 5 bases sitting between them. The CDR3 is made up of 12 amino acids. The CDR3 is CASSENTGELFF. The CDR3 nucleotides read TGTGCCAGTTCAGAGAACACCGGGGAGCTGTTTTTT.

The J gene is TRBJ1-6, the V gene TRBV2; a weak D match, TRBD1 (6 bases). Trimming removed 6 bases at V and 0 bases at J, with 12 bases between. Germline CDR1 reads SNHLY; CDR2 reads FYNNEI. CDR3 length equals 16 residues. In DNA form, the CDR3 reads TGTGCCAGCAGAAGGGACATCAACTCCTATAATTCACCCCTCCACTTT. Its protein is CASRRDINSYNSPLHF.

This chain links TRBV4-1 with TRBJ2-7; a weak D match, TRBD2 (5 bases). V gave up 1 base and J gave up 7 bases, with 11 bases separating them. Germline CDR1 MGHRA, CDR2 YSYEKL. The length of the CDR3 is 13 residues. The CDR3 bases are TGCGCCAGCAGCCAAGGTGAGGGTTGGGAGCAGTACTTC. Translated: CASSQGEGWEQYF.

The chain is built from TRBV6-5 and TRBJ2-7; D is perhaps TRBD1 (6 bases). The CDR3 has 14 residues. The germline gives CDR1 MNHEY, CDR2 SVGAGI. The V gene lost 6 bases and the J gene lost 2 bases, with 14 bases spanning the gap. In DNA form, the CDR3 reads TGTGCCAGCAGCAGGGGCAGTGCACCCTACGAGCAGTACTTC. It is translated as CASSRGSAPYEQYF.

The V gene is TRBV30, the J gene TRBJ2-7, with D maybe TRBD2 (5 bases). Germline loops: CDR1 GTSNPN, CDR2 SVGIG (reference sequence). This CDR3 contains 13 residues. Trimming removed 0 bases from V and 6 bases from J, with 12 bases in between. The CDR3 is CAWSVLEGSEQYF. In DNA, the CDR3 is TGTGCCTGGAGTGTACTCGAGGGATCCGAGCAGTACTTC.

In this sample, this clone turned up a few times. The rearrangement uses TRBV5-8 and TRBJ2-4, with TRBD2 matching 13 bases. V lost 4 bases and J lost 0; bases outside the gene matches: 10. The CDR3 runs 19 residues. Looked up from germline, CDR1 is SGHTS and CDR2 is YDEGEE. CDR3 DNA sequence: TGTGCCAGCAGCGATCGGACTAGCGGGAGAAGACTAGCCAAAAACATTCAGTACTTC. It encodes CASSDRTSGRRLAKNIQYF.

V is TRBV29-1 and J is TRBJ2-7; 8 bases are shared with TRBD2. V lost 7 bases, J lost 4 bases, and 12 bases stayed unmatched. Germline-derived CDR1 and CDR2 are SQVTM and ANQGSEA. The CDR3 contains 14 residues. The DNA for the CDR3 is TGCAGCGCCTCTCCGGGACTAGTCGGATACGAGCAGTACTTC. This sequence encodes CSASPGLVGYEQYF.

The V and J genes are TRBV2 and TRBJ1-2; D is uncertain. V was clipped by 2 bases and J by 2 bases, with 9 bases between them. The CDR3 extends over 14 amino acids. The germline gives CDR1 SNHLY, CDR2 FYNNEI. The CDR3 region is CASSERTGNYGYTF. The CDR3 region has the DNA TGTGCCAGCAGTGAAAGGACGGGAAACTATGGCTACACCTTC.

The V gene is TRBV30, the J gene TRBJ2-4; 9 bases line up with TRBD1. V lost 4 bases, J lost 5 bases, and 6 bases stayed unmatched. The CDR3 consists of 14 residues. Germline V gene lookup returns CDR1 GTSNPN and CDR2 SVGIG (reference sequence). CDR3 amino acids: CAWMGTGRENIQYF. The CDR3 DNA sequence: TGTGCCTGGATGGGGACAGGGCGCGAAAACATTCAGTACTTC. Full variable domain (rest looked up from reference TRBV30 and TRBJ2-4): SQTIHQWPATLVQPVGSPLSLECTVEGTSNPNLYWYRQAAGRGLQLLFYSVGIGQISSEVPQNLSASRPQDRQFILSSKKLLLSDSGFYLCAWMGTGRENIQYFGAGTRLSVL.

The DNA of the CDR3 is TGTGCCAGCAGCCTAACCTGGTATTACACAGATACGCAGTATTTT. Translating it yields CASSLTWYYTDTQYF. The chain carries TRBV27 and TRBJ2-3; D gene unclear. The germline gives CDR1 MNHEY, CDR2 SMNVEV (reference sequence). Trimming took 6 bases from V and 2 from J, leaving 15 bases between them. This CDR3 has 15 amino acids.

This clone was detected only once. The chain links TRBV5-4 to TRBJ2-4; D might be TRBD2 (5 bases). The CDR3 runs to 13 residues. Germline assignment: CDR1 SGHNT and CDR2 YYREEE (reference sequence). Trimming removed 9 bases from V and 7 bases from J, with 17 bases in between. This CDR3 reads CATAQGRSNIQYF. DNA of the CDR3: TGTGCCACCGCGCAAGGGAGAAGCAACATTCAGTACTTC.

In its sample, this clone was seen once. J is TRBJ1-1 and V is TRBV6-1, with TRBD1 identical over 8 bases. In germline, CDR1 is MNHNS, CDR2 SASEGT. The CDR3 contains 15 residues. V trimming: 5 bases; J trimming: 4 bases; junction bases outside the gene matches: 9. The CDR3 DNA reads TGTGCCAGCAGTACGATAATTGGACAGGGCACTGAAGCTTTCTTT. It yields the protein CASSTIIGQGTEAFF.

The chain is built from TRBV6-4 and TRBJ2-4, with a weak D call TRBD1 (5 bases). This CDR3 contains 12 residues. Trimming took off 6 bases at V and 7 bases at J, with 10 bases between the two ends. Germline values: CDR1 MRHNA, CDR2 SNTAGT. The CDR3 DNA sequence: TGTGCCAGCAGAGGGGTGAGGAACATTCAGTACTTC. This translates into CASRGVRNIQYF.

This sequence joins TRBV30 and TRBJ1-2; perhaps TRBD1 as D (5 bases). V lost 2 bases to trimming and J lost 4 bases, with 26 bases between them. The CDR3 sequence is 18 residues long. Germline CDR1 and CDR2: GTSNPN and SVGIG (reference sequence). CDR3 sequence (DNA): TGTGCCTGGAGTTTGGTGAAATTTGGCCAGGGCGAGGCCTATGGCTACACCTTC. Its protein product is CAWSLVKFGQGEAYGYTF.

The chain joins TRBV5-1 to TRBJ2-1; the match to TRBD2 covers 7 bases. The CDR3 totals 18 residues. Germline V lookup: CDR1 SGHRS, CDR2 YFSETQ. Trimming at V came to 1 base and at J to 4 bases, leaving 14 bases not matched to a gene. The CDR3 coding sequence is TGCGCCAGCAGCTTGATTACTCAAGCTAGCGGATTATACAATGAGCAGTTCTTC. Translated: CASSLITQASGLYNEQFF. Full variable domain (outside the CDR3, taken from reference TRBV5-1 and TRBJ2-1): KAGVTQTPRYLIKTRGQQVTLSCSPISGHRSVSWYQQTPGQGLQFLFEYFSETQRNKGNFPGRFSGRQFSNSRSEMNVSTLELGDSALYLCASSLITQASGLYNEQFFGPGTRLTVL.

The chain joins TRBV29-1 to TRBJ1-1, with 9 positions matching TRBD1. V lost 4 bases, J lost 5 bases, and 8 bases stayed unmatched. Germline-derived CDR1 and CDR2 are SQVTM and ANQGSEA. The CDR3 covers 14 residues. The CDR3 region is CSVVNRGQGTEAFF. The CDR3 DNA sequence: TGCAGCGTTGTAAACAGGGGGCAAGGGACTGAAGCTTTCTTT.

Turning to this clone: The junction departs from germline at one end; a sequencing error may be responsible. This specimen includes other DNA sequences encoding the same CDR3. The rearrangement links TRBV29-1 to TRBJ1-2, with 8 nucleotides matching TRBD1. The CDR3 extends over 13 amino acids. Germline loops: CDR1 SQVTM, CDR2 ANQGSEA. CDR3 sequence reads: CSVDQGAINGYTF. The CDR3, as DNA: TGTAGCGTTGATCAGGGGGCGATCAATGGCTACACCTTC. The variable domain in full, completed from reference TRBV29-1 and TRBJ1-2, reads SAVISQKPSRDICQRGTSLTIQCQVDSQVTMMFWYRQQPGQSLTLIATANQGSEATYESGFVIDKFPISRPNLTFSTLTVSNMSPEDSSIYLCSVDQGAINGYTFGSGTRLTVV.

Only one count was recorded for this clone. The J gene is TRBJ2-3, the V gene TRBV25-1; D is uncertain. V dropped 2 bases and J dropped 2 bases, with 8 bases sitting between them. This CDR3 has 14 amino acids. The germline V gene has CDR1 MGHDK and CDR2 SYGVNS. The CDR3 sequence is CASSEESLTDTQYF. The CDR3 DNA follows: TGTGCCAGCAGTGAAGAAAGCCTCACAGATACGCAGTATTTT.

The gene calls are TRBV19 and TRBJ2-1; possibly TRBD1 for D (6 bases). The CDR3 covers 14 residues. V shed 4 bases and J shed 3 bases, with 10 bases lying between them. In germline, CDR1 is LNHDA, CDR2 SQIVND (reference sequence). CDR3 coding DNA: TGTGCCAGTAGTACAGGACAGCTCTACAATGAGCAGTTCTTC. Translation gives CASSTGQLYNEQFF.